The clone carrying this T cell receptor beta chain was seen a handful of times. One entry per CDR3 protein, called by TCRdb with MiXCR from the 5' RACE reads. The sample holds fewer than 40,000 distinct CDR3 sequences, about 24% seen once. Sequenced input: memory CD4+ T cells sorted from blood. Subset meaning: memory CD4+ T cells, CD4+CD45RO+CD25-. The sequence derives from a female donor with breast cancer.

The CDR3 nucleotides read TGTGCCAGCGGACTACCAGGGACAGGCGGTTTCTACGAGCAGTACTTC. This encodes CASGLPGTGGFYEQYF. The gene calls are TRBV2 and TRBJ2-7; 8 nucleotides match TRBD1. Germline V gene data show CDR1 as SNHLY and CDR2 as FYNNEI. V shed 8 bases and J 3 bases; nucleotides not matched to a gene: 15. The CDR3 extends over 16 amino acids.